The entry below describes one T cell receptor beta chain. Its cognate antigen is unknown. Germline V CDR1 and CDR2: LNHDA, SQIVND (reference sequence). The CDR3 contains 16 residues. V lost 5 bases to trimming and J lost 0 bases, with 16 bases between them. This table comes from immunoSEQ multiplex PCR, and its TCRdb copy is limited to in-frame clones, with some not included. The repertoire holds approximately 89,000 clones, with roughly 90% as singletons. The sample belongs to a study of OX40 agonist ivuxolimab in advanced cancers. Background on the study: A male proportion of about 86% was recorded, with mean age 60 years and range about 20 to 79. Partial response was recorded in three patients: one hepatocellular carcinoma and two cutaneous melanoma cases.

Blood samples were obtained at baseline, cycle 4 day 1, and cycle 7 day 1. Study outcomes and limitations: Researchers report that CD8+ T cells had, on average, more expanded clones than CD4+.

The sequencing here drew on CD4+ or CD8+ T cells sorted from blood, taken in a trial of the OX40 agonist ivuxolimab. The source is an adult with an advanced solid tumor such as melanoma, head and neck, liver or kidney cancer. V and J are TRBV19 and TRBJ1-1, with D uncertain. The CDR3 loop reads CASSGGMIIMNTEAFF. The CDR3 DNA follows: TGTGCCAGTAGTGGAGGAATGATTATCATGAACACTGAAGCTTTCTTT.